Listed below are T cell receptor beta chains from one sample, sequenced in a study of blood T cell repertoires in COVID-19. Sequencing used immunoSEQ multiplex PCR; TCRdb keeps in-frame clones, though not all of them. The table includes roughly 330,000 clones, over 70% detected once. Specimen: PBMCs or T cells enriched from blood (not recorded which). These receptors all stem from a man under 40 who had recovered from COVID-19. Each CDR3 is given without its conserved first and last residue. Only some rows state a clone size, as once, few, many or a class for expanded clones.

>TRBJ1-6|.|TRBV28
ASSPHRAGNSPLH
>TRBJ2-7|.|TRBV28
ASSGRASGGAYEQY
>TRBJ2-3|.|TRBV9
ASSVSGGATDTQY
>TRBJ1-5|.|TRBV28
ASRGQAQPQH
>TRBJ2-5|.|TRBV11-2
ASSLSPGGTQY
>TRBJ1-1|once|TRBV12-3/TRBV12-4
ASSLEAGEAF
>TRBJ1-5|.|TRBV12-3/TRBV12-4
ASSPGGNQPQH
>TRBJ1-1|.|TRBV3-1/TRBV3-2
ASSQDARGGMNTEAF
>TRBJ2-3|.|TRBV15
ATSSSGTGADTQY
>TRBJ2-1|.|TRBV7-2
ASSPGPGDEQF
>TRBJ2-4|.|TRBV3-1/TRBV3-2
ASSQSVQAKNIQY
>TRBJ1-1|.|TRBV2
ASTSHPGGQNTEAF
>TRBJ2-5|.|TRBV28
ASSFLREAGGSQETQY
>TRBJ2-2|.|TRBV12-2
ASRLVHGGINTGELF
>TRBJ2-5|.|TRBV3-1/TRBV3-2
ASSQGTSQQETQY
>TRBJ2-2|.|TRBV5-5
ASSTGTTNTGELF
>TRBJ2-7|.|TRBV5-1
ASSLRHREREQY
>TRBJ2-1|.|TRBV11-3
ASSLEQGREQF
>TRBJ2-3|.|TRBV6-1
ASSERADTQY
>TRBJ2-2|.|TRBV6-1
ASSEGKTYRPAGELF
>TRBJ1-2|.|TRBV19
ASRGGQSGSGYT
>TRBJ2-7|.|TRBV6-6
ASSYSRLVSYEQY
>TRBJ2-3|.|TRBV11-2
ASSLDGELDTQY
>TRBJ1-1|few|TRBV6-5
ASIPQSAVEAF
>TRBJ1-4|.|TRBV4-2
ASSQAAAPVELF
>TRBJ1-6|once|TRBV19
ASSLTHRGRNSPLH
>TRBJ1-5|.|TRBV19
ASSTIPGSNQPQH
>TRBJ2-2|.|TRBV12-3/TRBV12-4
ASRRTTGELF
>TRBJ2-3|.|TRBV10-3
AISERGTSDTQY